The clone carrying this T cell receptor (beta chain) was detected ten times or more. Its specificity is not known. MiXCR was run by TCRdb on the reads, yielding one entry per CDR3 protein. The sample gives about 300,000 distinct CDR3 sequences, roughly a tenth of which show up once; around 2.6% is in the top ten. Trimming took 0 bases from V and 8 from J, leaving 10 bases between them. The CDR3 sequence is 13 residues long. In germline, CDR1 is SGHVT, CDR2 SQSDAQ. This entry is derived from a study of T cell repertoires in cytomegalovirus infection. About the study: A matching HLA type, together with CMV infection, was signaled by public TCR beta signatures. Study-level results: The response measured ex vivo was dominated by TCR beta clonotypes (HLA-C-restricted and CMV-specific). Cumulative public TCR beta family frequency identified CMV carriers with the relevant HLA.

The chain carries TRBV7-4 and TRBJ1-1, with D hard to call. The receptor comes from a human donor in good health (CMV status not recorded). Some clones in this sample may be carry-over from other donors' samples. Sequencing used PBMCs. CDR3 region: CASSLAGGPEAFF. CDR3 nucleotides: TGTGCCAGCAGCTTAGCGGGTGGGCCAGAAGCTTTCTTT. The full variable domain, rest sourced from reference TRBV7-4 and TRBJ1-1, is GAGVSQSPRYKVAKRGRDVALRCDSISGHVTLYWYRQTLGQGSEVLTYSQSDAQRDKSGRPSGRFSAERPERSVSTLKIQRTEQGDSAVYLCASSLAGGPEAFFGQGTRLTVV.